The T cell receptor beta chain under discussion was sequenced for a study of T cells in localized non-small cell lung cancer. Clones were sequenced by immunoSEQ multiplex PCR, and TCRdb holds only the in-frame ones, with some missing. Counted here are approximately 28,000 clones, about 90% occurring once; the ten biggest clones make up 3.5% to 5%. J gave up 4 bases and V 6 bases, and 3 bases lay outside the gene matches. CDR1 is MNHNS and CDR2 is SASEGT in the germline V gene. This CDR3 contains 13 residues. The sample here was peripheral blood mononuclear cells, taken before any cancer treatment. This sequence originates from a woman aged 35 to 75 with stage III lung adenocarcinoma. The rearrangement joins TRBV6-1 to TRBJ2-3; 8 positions agree with TRBD1. CDR3 DNA sequence: TGTGCCAGCAGACCACAGGGGGCAGATACGCAGTATTTT. Encoded protein: CASRPQGADTQYF.